A selection of T cell receptor beta chains follows, all from one sample in a study of T cell responses to AZD1222 COVID-19 vaccine. Some clones are missing from TCRdb's copy, which holds only in-frame ones; the method was immunoSEQ multiplex PCR. This table holds around 84,000 clones, just over 85% found once. Sequenced here: peripheral blood, sampled on day 0 of MenACWY control vaccination. The receptors were gathered from an adult in good health. Both conserved end residues are part of each CDR3. The order of the fields is V gene, CDR3 protein.

v_gene: TRBV6-4; CDR3aa: CASIKPGLASNEQFF
v_gene: TRBV10-3; CDR3aa: CAIMGSGENAYEQYF
v_gene: TRBV30; CDR3aa: CAWSTGLHGYTF
v_gene: TRBV3-1/TRBV3-2; CDR3aa: CASSLQLGGSYNEQFF
v_gene: TRBV19; CDR3aa: CASSPGQGRTLDTQYF
v_gene: TRBV10-3; CDR3aa: CAISRGTAEGMGYTF
v_gene: TRBV5-4; CDR3aa: CASSFGGDTDTQYF
v_gene: TRBV5-4; CDR3aa: CASSLGGVRTNYGYTF
v_gene: TRBV30; CDR3aa: CAWRPGHEAFF
v_gene: TRBV19; CDR3aa: CASSPRASGGSSGELFF
v_gene: TRBV7-2; CDR3aa: CASSIGTGNPYGYTF
v_gene: TRBV7-2; CDR3aa: CASSLGLGTDTQYF
v_gene: TRBV5-1; CDR3aa: CASSPDLNQPQHF
v_gene: TRBV5-1; CDR3aa: CASSLGTSGLTDTQYF
v_gene: TRBV28; CDR3aa: CASSGQGGWAPLHF
v_gene: TRBV2; CDR3aa: CASTGDSGNTIYF
v_gene: TRBV18; CDR3aa: CASSSGVEQFF
v_gene: TRBV6-6; CDR3aa: CASSSWDSLDTEAFF
v_gene: TRBV3-1/TRBV3-2; CDR3aa: CASSQVQGRRGAFF
v_gene: TRBV5-8; CDR3aa: CASSLFPGAGQPQHF
v_gene: TRBV5-3; CDR3aa: CARSFPGGSYEQYF
v_gene: TRBV19; CDR3aa: CASSSPDRPQHF
v_gene: TRBV10-3; CDR3aa: CAIAQGGNQPQHF
v_gene: TRBV6-1; CDR3aa: CASSEAQESGNEQFF
v_gene: TRBV5-1; CDR3aa: CASSAEGQGGPQYF
v_gene: TRBV6-1; CDR3aa: CASSDRGGGYTF
v_gene: TRBV19; CDR3aa: CASSPRAPPGQGSYGYTF
v_gene: TRBV20-1; CDR3aa: CSASPDDSTDTQYF
v_gene: TRBV15; CDR3aa: CATSRVERNIQYF
v_gene: TRBV2; CDR3aa: CASRPDEGELFF
v_gene: TRBV5-6; CDR3aa: CASSLELAGGPGYNEQFF
v_gene: TRBV6-5; CDR3aa: CATSRENIQYF
v_gene: TRBV5-1; CDR3aa: CASSLWSASSGANVLTF
v_gene: TRBV6-2/TRBV6-3; CDR3aa: CASSYPRTGSGNTIYF
v_gene: TRBV30; CDR3aa: CAWNPTGFAGYTF
v_gene: TRBV7-9; CDR3aa: CASSSAGQMSSYEQYF
v_gene: TRBV28; CDR3aa: CASSLPGRGFSSPLHF
v_gene: TRBV4-2; CDR3aa: CASSQGTGTENIQYF
v_gene: TRBV7-8; CDR3aa: CASSLAERRTGELFF
v_gene: TRBV6-2/TRBV6-3; CDR3aa: CASSYSMGRNTEAFF
v_gene: TRBV6-6; CDR3aa: CASWTATNEKLFF
v_gene: TRBV15; CDR3aa: CATSRDESSYGYTF
v_gene: TRBV10-3; CDR3aa: CAISGLAGNEQFF
v_gene: TRBV5-1; CDR3aa: CASSHEVNTGELFF
v_gene: TRBV6-2/TRBV6-3; CDR3aa: CASSYSNVRLNEKLFF
v_gene: TRBV24-1; CDR3aa: CATSDSSPFREKLFF
v_gene: TRBV28; CDR3aa: CASGTANTGELFF
v_gene: TRBV12-5; CDR3aa: CASGLAPGPRPYF
v_gene: TRBV4-3; CDR3aa: CASSQEDRRFYNSPLHF
v_gene: TRBV10-2; CDR3aa: CASSQGGQETQYF
v_gene: TRBV4-1; CDR3aa: CASSQGPFNRGQNTGELFF
v_gene: TRBV9; CDR3aa: CASSGGTGVEADTQYF
v_gene: TRBV11-2; CDR3aa: CASSHPRTGAGGYTF